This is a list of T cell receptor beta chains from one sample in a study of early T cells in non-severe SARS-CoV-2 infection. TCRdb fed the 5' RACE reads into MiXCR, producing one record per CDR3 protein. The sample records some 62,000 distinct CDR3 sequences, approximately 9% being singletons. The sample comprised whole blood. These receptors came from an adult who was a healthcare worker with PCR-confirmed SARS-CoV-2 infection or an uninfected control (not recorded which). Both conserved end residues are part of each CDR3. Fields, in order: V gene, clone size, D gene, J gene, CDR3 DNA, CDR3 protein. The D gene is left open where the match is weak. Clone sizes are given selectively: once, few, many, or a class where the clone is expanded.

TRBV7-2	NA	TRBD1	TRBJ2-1	TGTGCCAGCAGCGCCGGGTCCGGGACAGGGTACAATGAGCAGTTCTTC	CASSAGSGTGYNEQFF
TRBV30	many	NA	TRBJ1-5	TGTGCCTGGGCCTCCGACAGTCATAGCAATCAGCCCCAGCATTTT	CAWASDSHSNQPQHF
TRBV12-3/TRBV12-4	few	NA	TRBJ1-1	TGTGCCAGCAGTTTTAGTAACACTGAAGCTTTCTTT	CASSFSNTEAFF
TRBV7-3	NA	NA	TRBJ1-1	TGTGCCAGCAGCTTAAGGGGAATTCAGTCCACTGAAGCTTTCTTT	CASSLRGIQSTEAFF
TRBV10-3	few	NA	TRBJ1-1	TGTGCCATCAAATCTTCAGGGCGGAAGACTGAAGCTTTCTTT	CAIKSSGRKTEAFF
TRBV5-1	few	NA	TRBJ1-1	TGCGCCAGCAGCGAGTCCCCGGGCACTGAAGCTTTCTTT	CASSESPGTEAFF
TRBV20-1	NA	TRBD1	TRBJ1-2	TGCAGTGCTAGCTTCAGGGGGCGAGCTAACTATGGCTACACCTTC	CSASFRGRANYGYTF
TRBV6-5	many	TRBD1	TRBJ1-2	TGTGCCAGCAGACCTACAGGGGGCAGATATGGCTACACCTTC	CASRPTGGRYGYTF
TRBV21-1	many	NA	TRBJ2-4	TGTGCCAGCAGCAAAGGTGTCAGGGGGCCCAAAAACATTCAGTACTTC	CASSKGVRGPKNIQYF
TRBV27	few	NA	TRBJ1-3	TGTGCCAGCAGTTTATACGGCTTCTCTGGAAACACCATATATTTT	CASSLYGFSGNTIYF
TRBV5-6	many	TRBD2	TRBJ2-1	TGTGCCAGCAGCTGGGGGGAGGGCCGCTCCTACAATGAGCAGTTCTTC	CASSWGEGRSYNEQFF
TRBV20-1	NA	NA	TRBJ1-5	TGCAGTGCTAGACCCCGCGTGGGACTAGATCAGCCCCAGCATTTT	CSARPRVGLDQPQHF
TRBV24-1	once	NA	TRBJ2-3	TGTGCCACCACCGGATCTAAGGTCACAGATACGCAGTATTTT	CATTGSKVTDTQYF
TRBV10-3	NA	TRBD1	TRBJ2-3	TGTGCCATCAGTGACACAGGGGTTAGCACAGATACGCAGTATTTT	CAISDTGVSTDTQYF
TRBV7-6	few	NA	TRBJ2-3	TGTGCCAGCAGCTGGGGCACAGATACGCAGTATTTT	CASSWGTDTQYF
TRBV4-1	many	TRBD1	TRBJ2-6	TGCGCCAGCAGCGCGACAGGGAGTAAAGGGGCCAACGTCCTGACTTTC	CASSATGSKGANVLTF
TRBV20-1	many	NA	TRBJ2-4	TGCAGTGAGGATGCACGCAAAAACATTCAGTACTTC	CSEDARKNIQYF
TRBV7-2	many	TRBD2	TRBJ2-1	TGTGCCAGCAGCTTTGGGACTAGCGGAGAACAGTTCTTC	CASSFGTSGEQFF
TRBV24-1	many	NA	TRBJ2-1	TGTGCCACCAGTGATCGGGTGGCTAGATGGAACAATGAGCAGTTCTTC	CATSDRVARWNNEQFF
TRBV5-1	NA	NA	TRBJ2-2	TGCGCCACCCCGGGCTCGAACACCGGGGAGCTGTTTTTT	CATPGSNTGELFF
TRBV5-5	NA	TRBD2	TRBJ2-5	TGTGCCAGCAGCCAACTACTAGCGGGGTACCAAGAGACCCAGTACTTC	CASSQLLAGYQETQYF
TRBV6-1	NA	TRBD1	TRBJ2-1	TGTGCCAGCAACTTACAGGGGGCGAGTTCGGTCTTC	CASNLQGASSVF
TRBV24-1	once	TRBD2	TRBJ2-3	TGTGCCACCAGTGATCCGGGGACTAGCGGGGGGGCAGATACGCAGTATTTT	CATSDPGTSGGADTQYF
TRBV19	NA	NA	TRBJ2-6	TGTGCCAGTAACCAGGTATCCTCTGGGGCCAACGTCCTGACTTTC	CASNQVSSGANVLTF
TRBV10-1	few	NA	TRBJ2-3	TGCGCCAGCAGTGAGTTCCCGACAGATACGCAGTATTTT	CASSEFPTDTQYF
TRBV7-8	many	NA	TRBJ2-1	TGTGCCAGCAGCTTAGATAGGGGCCATGAGCAGTTCTTC	CASSLDRGHEQFF
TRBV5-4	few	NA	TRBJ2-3	TGTGCCAGCAGCTTGGAGGGGACCACAGATACGCAGTATTTT	CASSLEGTTDTQYF
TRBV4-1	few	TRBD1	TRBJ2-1	TGCGCCAGCAGCCGATCGGGACAGGGAATCAATGAGCAGTTCTTC	CASSRSGQGINEQFF
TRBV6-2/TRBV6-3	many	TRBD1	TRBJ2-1	TGTGCCAGCAGTCGACAGGGTTTTGTGAATGAGCAGTTCTTC	CASSRQGFVNEQFF
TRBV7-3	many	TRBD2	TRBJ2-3	TGTGCCAGCAGCTTTACTAGCGCAGCCTACCCTAGCTTCACAGATACGCAGTATTTT	CASSFTSAAYPSFTDTQYF
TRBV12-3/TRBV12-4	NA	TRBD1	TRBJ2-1	TGTGCCAGCAGTTTTAGGGACAGGGGTAGGGAGTTCTTC	CASSFRDRGREFF
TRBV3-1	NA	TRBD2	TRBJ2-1	TGTGCCAGCAGCCGCGGCATAGTAGCGGGGTACAATGAGCAGTTCTTC	CASSRGIVAGYNEQFF